This T cell receptor (beta chain) was retrieved from a study of glioma-infiltrating T cells after dendritic cell vaccination. About the study: Dendritic cell vaccine was injected intradermally three times, biweekly.

The time point: after dendritic cell vaccination, including at tumor progression/relapse. Only patients with spare fresh-frozen tumor and over two years of follow-up were included. PBMC were collected before vaccination, two weeks after the third vaccination, and at progression. The CDR3 runs to 14 residues. CDR1 is MNHEY, CDR2 SVGAGI, per germline. Trimming took 6 bases from V and 10 from J, leaving 19 bases between them. Amplification used 60 V beta primers and 13 J beta primers. TCRdb's table, derived via immunoSEQ multiplex PCR, lists solely in-frame clones and lacks some. The sample shows about 76,000 clones, around 86% of them seen only once.

The chain recombines TRBV6-5 with TRBJ2-1, with a possible D match to TRBD1 (5 bases). This TCR came from a human donor with glioblastoma. The source was blood, collected after dendritic cell vaccination. The CDR3 sequence is CASSPSNSAGEQFF. The CDR3 DNA follows: TGTGCCAGCAGCCCTTCAAACTCGGCAGGGGAGCAGTTCTTC.